The rows below give T cell receptor beta chains drawn from one sample of a study of OX40 agonist ivuxolimab in advanced cancers. Assay: immunoSEQ multiplex PCR; the TCRdb copy retains only in-frame clones and omits some. Altogether about 99,000 clones are present, around 96% being singletons, with the ten largest covering around 2.2%. Sequencing was performed on CD4+ or CD8+ T cells sorted from blood, taken in a trial of the OX40 agonist ivuxolimab. The receptors derive from an adult with an advanced solid tumor such as melanoma, head and neck, liver or kidney cancer. The CDR3 runs from the conserved cysteine through the conserved F or W. Each record gives: J gene, V gene, CDR3 protein.

TRBJ1-5 TRBV28 CASSLPADGNQPQHF
TRBJ2-1 TRBV27 CASSSGLAGLVGQFF
TRBJ1-5 TRBV28 CASSLGESNQPQHF
TRBJ2-1 TRBV6-5 CASTQLASNEQFF
TRBJ2-7 TRBV19 CASSIAGSPTYEQYF
TRBJ1-1 TRBV27 CASTLGGLSTEAFF
TRBJ2-1 TRBV28 CASTRGRPYNEQFF
TRBJ1-2 TRBV6-1 CASSDDFSGYTF
TRBJ2-7 TRBV9 CASSPWDRRTYEQYF
TRBJ2-1 TRBV27 CASSSTDSLYNEQFF
TRBJ2-4 TRBV5-1 CASSSGTGGLENIQYF
TRBJ2-7 TRBV6-5 CASSYERGYEQYF
TRBJ1-5 TRBV27 CASSIRGNQPQHF
TRBJ2-7 TRBV5-1 CASSLAQGYEQYF
TRBJ1-4 TRBV6-5 CASSPPGPTEKLFF
TRBJ2-7 TRBV19 CASSLGLAGGPFDEQYF
TRBJ2-1 TRBV29-1 CSVDLEPNEQFF
TRBJ2-1 TRBV7-9 CASSLLADPYNEQFF
TRBJ1-1 TRBV19 CASSLDGGTEAFF
TRBJ2-2 TRBV29-1 CSVVSGNTGELFF
TRBJ2-7 TRBV6-6 CASRDMESPEQYF
TRBJ2-1 TRBV14 CASSLDRSYNEQFF
TRBJ2-7 TRBV5-8 CASSLQPSSEQYF
TRBJ1-1 TRBV6-5 CASRFTGNTEAFF
TRBJ2-7 TRBV7-6 CASRRDRSSYEQYF
TRBJ2-1 TRBV5-4 CASSLAPNEQFF
TRBJ1-2 TRBV19 CASTVAGLANYGYTF
TRBJ2-7 TRBV7-8 CASSFWTSGLRLRSYEQYF
TRBJ1-3 TRBV11-2 CASSSPGVGSGNTIYF
TRBJ2-7 TRBV27 CASSARQSSYEQYF
TRBJ1-2 TRBV9 CASSVAGLGTPLNYGYTF
TRBJ2-1 TRBV7-9 CASSLGTSGRANYNEQFF
TRBJ1-3 TRBV7-8 CASSLRDFSGNTIYF
TRBJ1-1 TRBV5-6 CASSRPTGAAEAFF
TRBJ2-2 TRBV7-9 CASSFRTSGRAVDTGELFF
TRBJ2-7 TRBV28 CASRNRGTYEQYF
TRBJ2-1 TRBV4-3 CASSQDESDRVNEQFF
TRBJ2-7 TRBV6-1 CASSVWTSPGEQYF
TRBJ1-6 TRBV28 CAIDLGGPPPSPLHF
TRBJ1-5 TRBV27 CASSLSGVSNQPQHF
TRBJ2-5 TRBV9 CASSVVTSEGQETQYF